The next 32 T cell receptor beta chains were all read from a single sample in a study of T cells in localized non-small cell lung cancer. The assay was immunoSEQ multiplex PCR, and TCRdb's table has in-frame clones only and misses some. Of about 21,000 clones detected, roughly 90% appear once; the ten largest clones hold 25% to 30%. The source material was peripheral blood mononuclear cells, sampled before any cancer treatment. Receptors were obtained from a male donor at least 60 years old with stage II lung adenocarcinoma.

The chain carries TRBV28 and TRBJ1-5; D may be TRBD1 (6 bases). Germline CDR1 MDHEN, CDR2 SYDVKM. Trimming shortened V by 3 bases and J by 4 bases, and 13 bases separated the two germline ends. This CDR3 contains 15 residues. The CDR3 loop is CASSLPGAINQPQHF. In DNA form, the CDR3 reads TGTGCCAGCAGTTTGCCGGGGGCCATAAATCAGCCCCAGCATTTT. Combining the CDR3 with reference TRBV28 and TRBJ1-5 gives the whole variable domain DVKVTQSSRYLVKRTGEKVFLECVQDMDHENMFWYRQDPGLGLRLIYFSYDVKMKEKGDIPEGYSVSREKKERFSLILESASTNQTSMYLCASSLPGAINQPQHFGDGTRLSIL.

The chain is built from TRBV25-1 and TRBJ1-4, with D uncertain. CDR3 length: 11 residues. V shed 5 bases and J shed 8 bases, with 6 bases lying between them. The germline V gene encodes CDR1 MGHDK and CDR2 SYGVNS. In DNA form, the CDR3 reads TGTGCCAGCAGTAACCGGGAAAAACTGTTTTTT. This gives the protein CASSNREKLFF.

CDR3 residues: CASSLIFLAGDNEQFF. The CDR3 DNA is TGCGCCAGCAGCTTGATTTTCCTAGCGGGAGACAATGAGCAGTTCTTC. V and J are TRBV5-1 and TRBJ2-1; 10 bases are shared with TRBD2. CDR3 length: 16 amino acids. V lost 1 base to trimming and J lost 5 bases; unmatched junction nucleotides: 6. Germline V lookup: CDR1 SGHRS, CDR2 YFSETQ. Together with reference TRBV5-1 and TRBJ2-1, the CDR3 gives the full variable domain: KAGVTQTPRYLIKTRGQQVTLSCSPISGHRSVSWYQQTPGQGLQFLFEYFSETQRNKGNFPGRFSGRQFSNSRSEMNVSTLELGDSALYLCASSLIFLAGDNEQFFGPGTRLTVL.

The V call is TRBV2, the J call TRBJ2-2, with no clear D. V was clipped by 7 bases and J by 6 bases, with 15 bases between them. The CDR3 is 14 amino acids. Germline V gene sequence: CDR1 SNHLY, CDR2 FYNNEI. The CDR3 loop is CASKDEAWAGELFF. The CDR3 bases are TGTGCCAGCAAAGACGAAGCATGGGCCGGGGAGCTGTTTTTT.

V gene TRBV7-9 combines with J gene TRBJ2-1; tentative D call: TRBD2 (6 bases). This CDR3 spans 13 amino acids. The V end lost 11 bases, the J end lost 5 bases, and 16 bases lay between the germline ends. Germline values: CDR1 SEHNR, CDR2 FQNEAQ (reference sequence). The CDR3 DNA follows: TGTGCCTCAAGGGGCGGGGTAAACAATGAGCAGTTCTTC. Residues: CASRGGVNNEQFF.

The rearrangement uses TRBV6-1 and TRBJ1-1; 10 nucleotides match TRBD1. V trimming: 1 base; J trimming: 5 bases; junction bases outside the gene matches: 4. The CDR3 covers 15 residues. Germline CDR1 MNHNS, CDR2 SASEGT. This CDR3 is CASSEVGQGRTEAFF. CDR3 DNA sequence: TGTGCCAGCAGTGAAGTGGGACAGGGGAGGACTGAAGCTTTCTTT.

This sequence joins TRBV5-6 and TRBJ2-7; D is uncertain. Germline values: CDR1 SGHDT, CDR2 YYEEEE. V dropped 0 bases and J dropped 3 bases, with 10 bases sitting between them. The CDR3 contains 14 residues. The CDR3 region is CASSLEGSYYEQYF. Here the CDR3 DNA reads TGTGCCAGCAGCTTGGAGGGCAGTTACTACGAGCAGTACTTC.

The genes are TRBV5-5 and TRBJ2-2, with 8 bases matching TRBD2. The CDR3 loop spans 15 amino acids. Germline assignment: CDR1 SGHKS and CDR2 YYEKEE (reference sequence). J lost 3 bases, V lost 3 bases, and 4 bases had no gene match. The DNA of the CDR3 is TGTGCCAGCAGCTCCCGACTAGCGTACACCGGGGAGCTGTTTTTT. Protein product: CASSSRLAYTGELFF.

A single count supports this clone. The CDR3 reads CASSQGGDTEAFF. In DNA form, the CDR3 reads TGTGCCAGCTCCCAGGGGGGGGACACTGAAGCTTTCTTT. The V call is TRBV18, the J call TRBJ1-1, with 7 bases aligning to TRBD1. Losses at the gene ends were 6 bases for V and 3 bases for J; bases not matched to a gene: 4. The CDR3 extends over 13 amino acids. Looked up from germline, CDR1 is KGHSH and CDR2 is LQKENI.

The CDR3 DNA reads as TGTGCCAGCAGCGGTATTTACACCGGGGAGCTGTTTTTT. Protein: CASSGIYTGELFF. The chain is built from TRBV9 and TRBJ2-2, with D hard to call. The germline V gene encodes CDR1 SGDLS and CDR2 YYNGEE. V lost 3 bases, J lost 3 bases, and 6 bases lay in between. This CDR3 is built from 13 residues.

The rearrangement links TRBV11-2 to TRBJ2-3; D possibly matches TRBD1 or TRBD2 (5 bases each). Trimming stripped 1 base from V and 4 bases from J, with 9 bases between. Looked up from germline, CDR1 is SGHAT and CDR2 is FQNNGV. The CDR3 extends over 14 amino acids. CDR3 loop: CASSLAGRADTQYF. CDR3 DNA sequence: TGTGCCAGCAGCTTAGCGGGGCGCGCAGATACGCAGTATTTT.

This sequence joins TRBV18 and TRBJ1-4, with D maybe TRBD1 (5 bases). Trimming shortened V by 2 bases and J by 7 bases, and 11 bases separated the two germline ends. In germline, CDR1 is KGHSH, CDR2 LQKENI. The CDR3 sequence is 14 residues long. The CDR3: CASSPTQGREKLFF. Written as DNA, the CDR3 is TGTGCCAGCTCACCAACGCAGGGACGTGAAAAACTGTTTTTT.

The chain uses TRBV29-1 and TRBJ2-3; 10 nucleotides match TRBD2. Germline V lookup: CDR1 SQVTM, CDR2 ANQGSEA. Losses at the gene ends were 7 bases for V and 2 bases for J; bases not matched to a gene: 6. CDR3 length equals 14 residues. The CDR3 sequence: CSARTSGNTDTQYF. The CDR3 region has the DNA TGCAGCGCCCGGACTAGCGGAAACACAGATACGCAGTATTTT.

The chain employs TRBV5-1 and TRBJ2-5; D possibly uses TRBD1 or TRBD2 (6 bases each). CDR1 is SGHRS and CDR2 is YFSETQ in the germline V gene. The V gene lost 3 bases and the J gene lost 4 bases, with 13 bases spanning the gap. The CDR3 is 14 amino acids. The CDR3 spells CASSWGQGGETQYF. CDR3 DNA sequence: TGCGCCAGCAGCTGGGGGCAGGGAGGAGAGACCCAGTACTTC.

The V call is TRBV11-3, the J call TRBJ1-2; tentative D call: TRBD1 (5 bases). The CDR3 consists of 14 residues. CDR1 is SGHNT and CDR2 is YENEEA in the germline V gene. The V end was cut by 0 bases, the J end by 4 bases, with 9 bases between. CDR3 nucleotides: TGTGCCAGCAGCTTAGATGAGGGGCCCTATGGCTACACCTTC. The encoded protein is CASSLDEGPYGYTF.

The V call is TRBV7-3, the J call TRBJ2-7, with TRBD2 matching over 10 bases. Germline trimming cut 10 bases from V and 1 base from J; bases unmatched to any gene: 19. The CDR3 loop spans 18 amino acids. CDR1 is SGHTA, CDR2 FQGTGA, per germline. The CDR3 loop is CANPPLPSGRSRSYEQYF. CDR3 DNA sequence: TGTGCCAACCCACCCTTACCTAGCGGGAGAAGTAGGTCCTACGAGCAGTACTTC. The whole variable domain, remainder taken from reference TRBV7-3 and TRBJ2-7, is GAGVSQTPSNKVTEKGKYVELRCDPISGHTALYWYRQSLGQGPEFLIYFQGTGAADDSGLPNDRFFAVRPEGSVSTLKIQRTERGDSAVYLCANPPLPSGRSRSYEQYFGPGTRLTVT.

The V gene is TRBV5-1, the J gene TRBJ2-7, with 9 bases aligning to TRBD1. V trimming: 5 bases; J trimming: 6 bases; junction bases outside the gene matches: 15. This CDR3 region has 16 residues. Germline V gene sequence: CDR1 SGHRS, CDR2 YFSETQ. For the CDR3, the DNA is TGCGCCAGCAGAGATACCGGACAGGGGTCATATGGCGAGCAGTACTTC. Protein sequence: CASRDTGQGSYGEQYF.

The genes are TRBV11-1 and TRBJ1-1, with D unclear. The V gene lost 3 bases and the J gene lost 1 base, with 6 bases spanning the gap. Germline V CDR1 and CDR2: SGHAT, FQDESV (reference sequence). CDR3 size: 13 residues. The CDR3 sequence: CASSLVGNTEAFF. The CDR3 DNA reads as TGTGCCAGCAGCTTGGTGGGGAACACTGAAGCTTTCTTT.

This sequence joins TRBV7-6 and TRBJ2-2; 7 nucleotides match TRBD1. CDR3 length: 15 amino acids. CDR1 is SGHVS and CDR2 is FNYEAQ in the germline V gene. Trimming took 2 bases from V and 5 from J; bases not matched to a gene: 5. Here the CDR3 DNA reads TGTGCCAGCAGCTTACGACAGGGAAGGACCGGGGAGCTGTTTTTT. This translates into CASSLRQGRTGELFF.

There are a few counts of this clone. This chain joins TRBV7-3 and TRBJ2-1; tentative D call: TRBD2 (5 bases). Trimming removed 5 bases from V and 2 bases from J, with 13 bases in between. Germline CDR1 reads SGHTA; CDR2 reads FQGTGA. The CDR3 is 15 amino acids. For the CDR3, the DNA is TGTGCCAGCAGCCACGAGCTAGCACCCTACAATGAGCAGTTCTTC. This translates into CASSHELAPYNEQFF.

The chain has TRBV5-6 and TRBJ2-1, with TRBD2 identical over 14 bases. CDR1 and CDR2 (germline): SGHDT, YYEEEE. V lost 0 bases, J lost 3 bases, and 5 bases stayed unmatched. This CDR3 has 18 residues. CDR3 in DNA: TGTGCCAGCAGCTTGGCCGGGACTAGCGGGAGCGTCTACAATGAGCAGTTCTTC. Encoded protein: CASSLAGTSGSVYNEQFF.

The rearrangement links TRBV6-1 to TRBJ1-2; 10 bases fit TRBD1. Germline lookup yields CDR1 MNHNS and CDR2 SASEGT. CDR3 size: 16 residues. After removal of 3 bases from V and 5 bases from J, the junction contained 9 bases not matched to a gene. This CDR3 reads CASSDLPGQGRYGYTF. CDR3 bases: TGTGCCAGCAGTGACCTTCCGGGACAGGGGAGGTATGGCTACACCTTC.

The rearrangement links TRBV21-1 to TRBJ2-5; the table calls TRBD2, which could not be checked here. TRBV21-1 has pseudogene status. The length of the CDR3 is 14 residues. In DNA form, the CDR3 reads TGTGCCAGCAGCAAAGTAGGCGGGAGCGAGACCCAGTACTTC. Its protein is CASSKVGGSETQYF.

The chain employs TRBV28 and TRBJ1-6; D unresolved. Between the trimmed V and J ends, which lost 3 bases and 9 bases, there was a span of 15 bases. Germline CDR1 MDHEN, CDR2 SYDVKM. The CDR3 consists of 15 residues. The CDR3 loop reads CASSFSELSVSPLHF. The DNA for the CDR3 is TGTGCCAGCAGTTTTTCCGAACTGAGTGTTTCACCCCTCCACTTT. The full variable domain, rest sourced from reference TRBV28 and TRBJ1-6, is DVKVTQSSRYLVKRTGEKVFLECVQDMDHENMFWYRQDPGLGLRLIYFSYDVKMKEKGDIPEGYSVSREKKERFSLILESASTNQTSMYLCASSFSELSVSPLHFGNGTRLTVT.

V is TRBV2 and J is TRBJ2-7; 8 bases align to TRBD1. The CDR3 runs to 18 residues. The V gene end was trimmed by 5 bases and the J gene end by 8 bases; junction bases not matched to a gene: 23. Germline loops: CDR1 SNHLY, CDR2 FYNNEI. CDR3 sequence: CASSYPLTGGSNPTKQYF. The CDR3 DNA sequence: TGTGCCAGCAGTTACCCACTAACAGGGGGATCCAACCCTACGAAGCAGTACTTC.

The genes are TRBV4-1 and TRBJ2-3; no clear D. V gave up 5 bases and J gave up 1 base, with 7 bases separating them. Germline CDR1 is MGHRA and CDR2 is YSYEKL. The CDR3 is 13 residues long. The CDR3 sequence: CASSSEGTDTQYF. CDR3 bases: TGCGCCAGCAGCTCCGAGGGCACAGATACGCAGTATTTT.

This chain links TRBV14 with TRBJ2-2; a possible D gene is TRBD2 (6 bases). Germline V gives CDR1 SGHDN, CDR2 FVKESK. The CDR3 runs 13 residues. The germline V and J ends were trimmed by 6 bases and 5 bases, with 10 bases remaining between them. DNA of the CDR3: TGTGCCAGCAGAGGAAGCGGGACCGGGGAGCTGTTTTTT. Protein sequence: CASRGSGTGELFF.

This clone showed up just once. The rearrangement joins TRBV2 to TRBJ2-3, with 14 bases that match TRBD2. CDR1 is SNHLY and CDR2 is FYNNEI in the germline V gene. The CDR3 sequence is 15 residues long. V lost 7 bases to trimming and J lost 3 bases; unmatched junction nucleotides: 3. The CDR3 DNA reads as TGTGCCAGCATTCGACTAGCGGGAGGGACAGATACGCAGTATTTT. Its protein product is CASIRLAGGTDTQYF.

The CDR3 DNA is TGTGCCAGCAGTTTACTACAGGGGGCGGAAGGCTACACCTTC. It is translated as CASSLLQGAEGYTF. This sequence joins TRBV28 and TRBJ1-2, with 9 bases lining up with TRBD1. V gave up 2 bases and J gave up 8 bases; unmatched junction bases: 6. This CDR3 region has 14 residues. Germline V gives CDR1 MDHEN, CDR2 SYDVKM.

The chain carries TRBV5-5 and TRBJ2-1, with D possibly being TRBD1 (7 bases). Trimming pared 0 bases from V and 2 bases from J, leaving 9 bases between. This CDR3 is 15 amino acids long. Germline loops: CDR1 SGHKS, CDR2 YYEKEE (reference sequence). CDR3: CASSLARGAYNEQFF. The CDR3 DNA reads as TGTGCCAGCAGCTTGGCCAGGGGGGCCTACAATGAGCAGTTCTTC.

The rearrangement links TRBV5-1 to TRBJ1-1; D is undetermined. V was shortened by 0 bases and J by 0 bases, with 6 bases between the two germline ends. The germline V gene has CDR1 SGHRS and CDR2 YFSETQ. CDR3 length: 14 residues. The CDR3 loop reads CASSLVSLNTEAFF. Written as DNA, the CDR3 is TGCGCCAGCAGCTTGGTGTCCTTGAACACTGAAGCTTTCTTT. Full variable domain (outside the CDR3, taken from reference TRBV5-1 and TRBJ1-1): KAGVTQTPRYLIKTRGQQVTLSCSPISGHRSVSWYQQTPGQGLQFLFEYFSETQRNKGNFPGRFSGRQFSNSRSEMNVSTLELGDSALYLCASSLVSLNTEAFFGQGTRLTVV.

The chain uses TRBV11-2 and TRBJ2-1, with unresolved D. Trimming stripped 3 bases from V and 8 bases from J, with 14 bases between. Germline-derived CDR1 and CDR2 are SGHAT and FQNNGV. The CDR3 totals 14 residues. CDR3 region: CASSLRLSRDEQFF. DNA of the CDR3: TGTGCCAGCAGCTTGCGACTTAGTCGGGATGAGCAGTTCTTC.